Shown below are 24 T cell receptor beta chains from a single sample sequenced in a study of early T cells in non-severe SARS-CoV-2 infection. Each CDR3 protein gets one entry after TCRdb re-called the 5' RACE reads with MiXCR. In the table there are about 49,000 distinct CDR3 sequences, about 6.5% of which are singletons. The sequences come from whole blood, collected at baseline. All receptors come from an adult who was a healthcare worker with PCR-confirmed SARS-CoV-2 infection or an uninfected control (not recorded which).

V and J are TRBV15 and TRBJ2-2, with D perhaps assigned TRBD1 or TRBD2 (6 bases each). This CDR3 is built from 16 residues. Looked up from germline, CDR1 is LNHNV and CDR2 is YYDKDF (reference sequence). The V and J ends lost 1 base and 4 bases respectively, with 13 bases between them. CDR3 loop: CATSRGGAPGTGELFF. The CDR3 DNA follows: TGTGCCACCAGCAGAGGGGGGGCTCCTGGCACCGGGGAGCTGTTTTTT.

Many counts were recorded for this clonotype. The chain couples TRBV30 to TRBJ2-2; TRBD2 might be the D (5 bases). The CDR3 runs 16 residues. Looked up from germline, CDR1 is GTSNPN and CDR2 is SVGIG (reference sequence). Trimming took 1 base from V and 3 from J, leaving 15 bases between them. CDR3 residues: CAWSDTLTSDTGELFF. The DNA of the CDR3 is TGTGCCTGGAGTGACACCCTTACTAGTGACACCGGGGAGCTGTTTTTT.

Many counts were recorded for this clonotype. The chain couples TRBV27 to TRBJ1-1, with D possibly matching TRBD1 (6 bases). The CDR3 totals 16 residues. The germline CDR1 and CDR2 sequences are MNHEY and SMNVEV (reference sequence). V lost 4 bases and J 1 base, leaving 16 bases between the germline ends. CDR3 region: CASSSLRGGPNTEAFF. Here the CDR3 DNA reads TGTGCCAGCAGTTCCCTAAGGGGGGGCCCGAACACTGAAGCTTTCTTT.

This clonotype showed up just a few times. The chain uses TRBV7-8 and TRBJ1-1; 10 bases align to TRBD1. The J segment lost 1 base and the V segment lost 5 bases, leaving 10 bases of the junction unmatched. Germline assignment: CDR1 SGHVS and CDR2 FQNEAQ. The CDR3 runs to 17 residues. CDR3 DNA: TGTGCCAGCAGCCCGAGGACAGGGGGGATCGCGAACACTGAAGCTTTCTTT. Amino acids: CASSPRTGGIANTEAFF.

This clonotype was counted only a few times. V gene TRBV7-9 combines with J gene TRBJ2-5, with unresolved D. Trimming shortened V by 0 bases and J by 1 base, and 6 bases separated the two germline ends. The CDR3 is made up of 14 amino acids. Germline lookup yields CDR1 SEHNR and CDR2 FQNEAQ (reference sequence). In DNA, the CDR3 is TGTGCCAGCAGCTTAGCAGGGTCCCAAGAGACCCAGTACTTC. Amino acid sequence: CASSLAGSQETQYF. Together with reference TRBV7-9 and TRBJ2-5, the CDR3 gives the full variable domain: DTGVSQNPRHKITKRGQNVTFRCDPISEHNRLYWYRQTLGQGPEFLTYFQNEAQLEKSRLLSDRFSAERPKGSFSTLEIQRTEQGDSAMYLCASSLAGSQETQYFGPGTRLLVL.

This clonotype has more than one count but fewer than ten. This chain joins TRBV29-1 and TRBJ2-1; 11 bases match TRBD1. This CDR3 is built from 16 residues. V trimming: 4 bases; J trimming: 4 bases; junction bases outside the gene matches: 9. The germline V gene encodes CDR1 SQVTM and CDR2 ANQGSEA. CDR3 DNA: TGCAGCGTTGTTTGGTTGGGACAGGGGGTTTACAATGAGCAGTTCTTC. Its protein is CSVVWLGQGVYNEQFF.

This clonotype was recorded a few times. V usage is TRBV11-2 and J usage is TRBJ1-5, with D possibly being TRBD1 (6 bases). The CDR3 is made up of 15 amino acids. The V gene's germline CDR1 is SGHAT and CDR2 FQNNGV. V was shortened by 1 base and J by 7 bases, with 14 bases between the two germline ends. Here the CDR3 reads CASSLGPGGGQPQHF. The CDR3 coding sequence is TGTGCCAGCAGCTTAGGGCCCGGGGGCGGGCAGCCCCAGCATTTT.

The V call is TRBV11-2, the J call TRBJ1-2; TRBD1 might be the D (6 bases). This CDR3 contains 17 residues. The germline V gene has CDR1 SGHAT and CDR2 FQNNGV. The germline V and J ends were trimmed by 6 bases and 0 bases, with 20 bases remaining between them. The CDR3 region is CASSGGGFPDTNYGYTF. CDR3 DNA: TGTGCCAGCAGTGGAGGGGGTTTCCCGGATACTAACTATGGCTACACCTTC. Full variable domain (rest looked up from reference TRBV11-2 and TRBJ1-2): EAGVAQSPRYKIIEKRQSVAFWCNPISGHATLYWYQQILGQGPKLLIQFQNNGVVDDSQLPKDRFSAERLKGVDSTLKIQPAKLEDSAVYLCASSGGGFPDTNYGYTFGSGTRLTVV.

The chain couples TRBV6-2 or TRBV6-3 to TRBJ2-1; TRBD1 agrees at 8 bases. Germline CDR1 reads MNHEY; CDR2 reads SVGEGT. Losses at the gene ends were 7 bases for V and 2 bases for J; bases not matched to a gene: 4. This CDR3 contains 14 residues. The CDR3 DNA sequence: TGTGCCAGCACCAGGACAGGGACCTACAATGAGCAGTTCTTC. Protein sequence: CASTRTGTYNEQFF.

In its sample, this clonotype was seen many times. The chain carries TRBV10-3 and TRBJ2-7; D not certain. The CDR3 covers 12 residues. The germline CDR1 and CDR2 sequences are ENHRY and SYGVKD. V lost 4 bases, J lost 3 bases, and 7 bases lay in between. For the CDR3, the DNA is TGTGCCATCAGTGCTACAGACTACGAGCAGTACTTC. It encodes CAISATDYEQYF.

About this clonotype: A junction boundary mismatches the germline segment, possibly from a read error. The chain carries TRBV3-1 and TRBJ2-7; D is unresolved. The CDR3 spans 12 residues. The V gene's germline CDR1 is LGHDT and CDR2 YNNKEL (reference sequence). CDR3: CASSQAAGFLHF. The CDR3 DNA reads TGTGCCAGCAGCCAAGCCGCTGGTTTTTTGCACTTC.

The chain carries TRBV12-3 or TRBV12-4 and TRBJ2-3; D is possibly TRBD2 (7 bases). The CDR3 contains 15 residues. V shed 4 bases and J shed 4 bases, with 15 bases lying between them. Here the CDR3 DNA reads TGTGCCAGCAGTTATCGAGGGGGGGCCGCAGATACGCAGTATTTT. It is translated as CASSYRGGAADTQYF.

The table lists this clonotype with many counts. The chain couples TRBV4-2 to TRBJ2-5, with D perhaps being TRBD1 or TRBD2 (5 bases each). The CDR3 is made up of 16 amino acids. Trimming cost V 4 bases and J 3 bases, with 18 bases left between them. The germline V gene has CDR1 LGHNA and CDR2 YNFKEQ. The DNA of the CDR3 is TGTGCCAGCAGCCCCTACTCCGGGACCACAAAAGAGACCCAGTACTTC. Protein: CASSPYSGTTKETQYF.

In this sample, this clonotype turned up many times. The rearrangement joins TRBV12-3 or TRBV12-4 to TRBJ2-6; 7 nucleotides agree with TRBD1. Trimming cost V 6 bases and J 0 bases; bases outside gene matches: 8. This CDR3 is 17 amino acids long. CDR3 amino acids: CASRTGTVHSGANVLTF. The CDR3 coding sequence is TGTGCCAGCAGGACCGGGACAGTCCACTCTGGGGCCAACGTCCTGACTTTC.

The sample holds many counts of this clonotype. The rearrangement uses TRBV6-1 and TRBJ2-7; tentative D call: TRBD1 (6 bases). V gave up 5 bases and J gave up 4 bases, with 9 bases separating them. Per germline, CDR1 MNHNS and CDR2 SASEGT. There are 12 residues in the CDR3. Written as DNA, the CDR3 is TGTGCCAGCAGTCTCGGACAGTACGAGCAGTACTTC. This encodes CASSLGQYEQYF.

Many counts were recorded for this clonotype. V and J are TRBV5-1 and TRBJ2-2; 10 bases match TRBD1. Looked up from germline, CDR1 is SGHRS and CDR2 is YFSETQ. Unmatched junction bases numbered 9, after V lost 5 bases and J lost 8 bases. This CDR3 has 15 residues. The CDR3 sequence is CASSSTGQGTGELFF. CDR3 sequence (DNA): TGCGCCAGCAGTTCGACGGGACAGGGGACGGGGGAGCTGTTTTTT.

Comments on this clonotype: One end of the junction fails to match germline, which may point to a read error. V gene TRBV5-4 combines with J gene TRBJ1-1, with 7 bases fitting TRBD1. The CDR3 is 15 amino acids. Germline V gives CDR1 SGHNT, CDR2 YYREEE (reference sequence). CDR3 coding DNA: TGTGCCAGCAGCCCCAACCAGGGGGTGAAGACTGAAGCTTTCTTT. Translated: CASSPNQGVKTEAFF. Combining the CDR3 with reference TRBV5-4 and TRBJ1-1 gives the whole variable domain ETGVTQSPTHLIKTRGQQVTLRCSSQSGHNTVSWYQQALGQGPQFIFQYYREEENGRGNFPPRFSGLQFPNYSSELNVNALELDDSALYLCASSPNQGVKTEAFFGQGTRLTVV.

This clonotype has ten or more counts. The J gene is TRBJ2-5, the V gene TRBV11-3; D gene uncertain. Germline V gene lookup returns CDR1 SGHNT and CDR2 YENEEA. This CDR3 is built from 13 residues. The V gene lost 2 bases and the J gene lost 5 bases, with 9 bases spanning the gap. The CDR3 DNA sequence: TGTGCCAGCAGCTTATCGATGCGGGAGACCCAGTACTTC. It codes for CASSLSMRETQYF.

This clonotype has only a few counts. The CDR3 sequence: CASSPTGADTQYF. The CDR3 nucleotides are TGTGCCAGCAGTCCGACAGGGGCAGATACGCAGTATTTT. The chain links TRBV12-3 or TRBV12-4 to TRBJ2-3; 8 positions match TRBD1. Germline trimming cut 5 bases from V and 4 bases from J; bases unmatched to any gene: 2. The CDR3 contains 13 residues.

To note about this clonotype: This could be a read error, since a much larger clone is one nucleotide away. The chain joins TRBV11-2 to TRBJ2-7; D may be TRBD1 or TRBD2 (6 bases each). Germline loops: CDR1 SGHAT, CDR2 FQNNGV. Trimming removed 3 bases from V and 10 bases from J, with 16 bases in between. This CDR3 has 13 residues. The chain's CDR3 is CASSLEGDRDQYF. CDR3 DNA: TGTGCCAGCAGCTTGGAGGGGGACCGCGACCAGTACTTC. Combining the CDR3 with reference TRBV11-2 and TRBJ2-7 gives the whole variable domain EAGVAQSPRYKIIEKRQSVAFWCNPISGHATLYWYQQILGQGPKLLIQFQNNGVVDDSQLPKDRFSAERLKGVDSTLKIQPAKLEDSAVYLCASSLEGDRDQYFGPGTRLTVT.

This clonotype was detected ten times or more. The chain is built from TRBV6-5 and TRBJ1-5, with 7 bases aligning to TRBD1. Germline V lookup: CDR1 MNHEY, CDR2 SVGAGI. The CDR3 has 15 amino acids. Unmatched junction bases numbered 10, after V lost 5 bases and J lost 6 bases. The CDR3 sequence is CASSATGRSSQPQHF. CDR3 DNA: TGTGCCAGCAGTGCGACAGGGCGAAGTAGTCAGCCCCAGCATTTT.

This chain connects TRBV6-6 to TRBJ2-2; D is possibly TRBD1 (5 bases). The CDR3 is 14 amino acids. Germline V gives CDR1 MNHNY, CDR2 SVGAGI (reference sequence). Trimming cost V 5 bases and J 6 bases, with 13 bases left between them. CDR3 in DNA: TGTGCCAGCAGTCGACGACCAGGGCCCGGGGAGCTGTTTTTT. Translation gives CASSRRPGPGELFF.

Many counts were recorded for this clonotype. This sequence joins TRBV6-5 and TRBJ2-7; no clear D. The germline gives CDR1 MNHEY, CDR2 SVGAGI. V lost 0 bases, J lost 10 bases, and 19 bases lay in between. The CDR3 totals 15 residues. This CDR3 is CASSYSSNSPENQYF. DNA of the CDR3: TGTGCCAGCAGTTACTCGAGTAACAGTCCTGAGAATCAGTACTTC.

The chain combines TRBV5-4 with TRBJ2-5, with D unresolved. CDR3 length: 14 amino acids. V was cut by 1 base and J by 4 bases, with 11 bases left in between. Germline V gene sequence: CDR1 SGHNT, CDR2 YYREEE (reference sequence). CDR3 coding DNA: TGTGCCAGCAGCTTGAGGAGCGCAGCAGAGACCCAGTACTTC. Protein sequence: CASSLRSAAETQYF.